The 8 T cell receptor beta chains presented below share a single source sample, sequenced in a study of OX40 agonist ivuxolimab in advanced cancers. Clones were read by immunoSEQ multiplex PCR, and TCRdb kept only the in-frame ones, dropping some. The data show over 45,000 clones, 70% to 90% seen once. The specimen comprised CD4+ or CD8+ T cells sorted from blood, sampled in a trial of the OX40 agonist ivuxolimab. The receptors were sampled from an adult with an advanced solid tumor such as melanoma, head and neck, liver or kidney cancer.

CDR3 nucleotide sequence: TGTGCCAGCAGTTTCCAATCGGGTTCGGGCACTGAAGCTTTCTTT. Translated, it gives CASSFQSGSGTEAFF. The chain has TRBV27 and TRBJ1-1; D gene uncertain. Germline assignment: CDR1 MNHEY and CDR2 SMNVEV (reference sequence). The CDR3 runs to 15 residues. The V and J ends lost 3 bases and 4 bases respectively, with 15 bases between them.

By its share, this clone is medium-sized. The DNA for the CDR3 is TGTGCCAGCAGCAGGACAGGGTACGCTGAAGCTTTCTTT. This codes for CASSRTGYAEAFF. This rearrangement joins TRBV5-5 to TRBJ1-1, with 8 positions matching TRBD1. The CDR3 has 13 amino acids. Looked up from germline, CDR1 is SGHKS and CDR2 is YYEKEE (reference sequence). Trimming removed 4 bases from V and 6 bases from J; junction bases left unmatched: 5.

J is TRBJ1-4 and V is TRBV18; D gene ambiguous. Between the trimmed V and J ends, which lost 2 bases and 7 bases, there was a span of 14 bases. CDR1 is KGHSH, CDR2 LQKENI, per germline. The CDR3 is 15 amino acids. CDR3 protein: CASSPSEGLGEKLFF. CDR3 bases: TGTGCCAGCTCACCATCGGAAGGGTTGGGTGAAAAACTGTTTTTT.

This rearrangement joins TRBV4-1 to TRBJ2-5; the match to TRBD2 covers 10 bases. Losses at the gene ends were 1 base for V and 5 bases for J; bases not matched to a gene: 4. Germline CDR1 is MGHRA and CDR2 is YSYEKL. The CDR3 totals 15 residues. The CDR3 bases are TGCGCCAGCAGCCAAGGGACTAGCGGATTCGAGACCCAGTACTTC. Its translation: CASSQGTSGFETQYF.

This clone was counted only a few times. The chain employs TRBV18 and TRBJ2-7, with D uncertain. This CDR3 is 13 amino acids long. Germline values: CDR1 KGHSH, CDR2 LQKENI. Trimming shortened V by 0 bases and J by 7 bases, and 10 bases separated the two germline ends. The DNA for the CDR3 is TGTGCCAGCTCACCACCGTCGGTTACAGAGCAGTACTTC. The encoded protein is CASSPPSVTEQYF.

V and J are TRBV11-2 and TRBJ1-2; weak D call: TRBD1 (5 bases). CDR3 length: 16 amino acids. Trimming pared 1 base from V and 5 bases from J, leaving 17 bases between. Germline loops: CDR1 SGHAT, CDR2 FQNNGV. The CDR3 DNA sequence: TGTGCCAGCAGCTTAGCGGGACCACTAACTTTATATGGCTACACCTTC. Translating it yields CASSLAGPLTLYGYTF.

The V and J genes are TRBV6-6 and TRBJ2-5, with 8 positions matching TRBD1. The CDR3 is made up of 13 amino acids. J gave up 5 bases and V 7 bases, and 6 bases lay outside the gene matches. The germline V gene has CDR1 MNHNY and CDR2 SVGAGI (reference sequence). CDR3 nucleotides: TGTGCCAGCACCAGACAGGGGTGGGAGACCCAGTACTTC. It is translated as CASTRQGWETQYF.

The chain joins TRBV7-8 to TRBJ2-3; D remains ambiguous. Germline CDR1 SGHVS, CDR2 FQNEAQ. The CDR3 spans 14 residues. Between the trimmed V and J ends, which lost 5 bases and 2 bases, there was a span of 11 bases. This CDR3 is CASSPTGNTDTQYF. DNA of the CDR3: TGTGCCAGCAGCCCGACCGGTAACACAGATACGCAGTATTTT. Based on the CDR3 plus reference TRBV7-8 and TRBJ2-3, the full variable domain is GAGVSQSPRYKVAKRGQDVALRCDPISGHVSLFWYQQALGQGPEFLTYFQNEAQLDKSGLPSDRFFAERPEGSVSTLKIQRTQQEDSAVYLCASSPTGNTDTQYFGPGTRLTVL.